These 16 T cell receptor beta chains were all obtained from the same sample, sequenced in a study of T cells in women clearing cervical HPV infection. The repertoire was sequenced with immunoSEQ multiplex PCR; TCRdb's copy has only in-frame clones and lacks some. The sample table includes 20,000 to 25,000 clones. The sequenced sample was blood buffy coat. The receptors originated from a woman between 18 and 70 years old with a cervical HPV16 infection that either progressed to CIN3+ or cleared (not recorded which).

The DNA read from the CDR3 is TGCAGCGTTGAAGGGGGGGGACAAATGAACGAG. Translated: CSVEGGGQMNE. The complete CDR3 reads CSVEGGGQMNEQYF. This sequence joins TRBV29-1 and TRBJ2-7; D possibly corresponds to TRBD2 (7 bases). The read ends 3 residues before the CDR3 terminus; that terminus is restored from the germline J gene. The CDR3 has 14 residues. Deletions cut 1 base from V and 5 bases from J, with 15 bases between. CDR1 SQVTM and CDR2 ANQGSEA come from the germline V gene.

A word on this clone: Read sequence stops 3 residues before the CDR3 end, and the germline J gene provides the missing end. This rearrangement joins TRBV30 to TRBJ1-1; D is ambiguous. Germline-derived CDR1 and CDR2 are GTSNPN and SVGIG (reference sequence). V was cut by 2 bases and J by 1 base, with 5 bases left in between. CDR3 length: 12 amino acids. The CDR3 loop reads CAWSLGNTEAFF. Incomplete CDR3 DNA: TGTGCCTGGAGTCTAGGGAACACTGAA.

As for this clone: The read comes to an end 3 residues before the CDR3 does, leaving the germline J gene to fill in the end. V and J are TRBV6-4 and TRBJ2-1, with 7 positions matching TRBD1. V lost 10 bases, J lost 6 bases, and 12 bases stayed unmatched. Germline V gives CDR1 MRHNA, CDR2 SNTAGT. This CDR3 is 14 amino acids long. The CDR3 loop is CATTRDSEFNEQFF. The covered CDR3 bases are TGTGCCACCACCCGGGACAGTGAATTCAATGAG.

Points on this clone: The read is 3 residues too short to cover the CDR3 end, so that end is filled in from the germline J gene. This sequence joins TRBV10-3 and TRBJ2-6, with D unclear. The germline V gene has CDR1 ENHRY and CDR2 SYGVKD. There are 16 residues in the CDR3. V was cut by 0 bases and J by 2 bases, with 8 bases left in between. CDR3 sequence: CAISESSVTGANVLTF. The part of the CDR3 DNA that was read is TGTGCCATCAGTGAGTCGTCGGTCACTGGGGCCAACGTC.

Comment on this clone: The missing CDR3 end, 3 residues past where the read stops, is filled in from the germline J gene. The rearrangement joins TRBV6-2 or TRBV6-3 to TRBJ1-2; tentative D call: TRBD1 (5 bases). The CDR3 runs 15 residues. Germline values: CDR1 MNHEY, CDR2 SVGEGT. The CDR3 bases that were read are TGTGCCAGCAGTTACGACGGGGGGTTGGGGAATGAC. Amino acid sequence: CASSYDGGLGND. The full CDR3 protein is CASSYDGGLGNDYTF.

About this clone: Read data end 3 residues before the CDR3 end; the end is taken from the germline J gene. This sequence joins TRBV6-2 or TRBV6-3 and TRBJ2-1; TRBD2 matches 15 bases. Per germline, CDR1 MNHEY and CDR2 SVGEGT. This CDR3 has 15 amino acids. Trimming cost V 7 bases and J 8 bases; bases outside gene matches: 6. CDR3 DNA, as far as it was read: TGTGCCAGCAAAACACGGACTAGCGGGAGGGATGAG. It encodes CASKTRTSGRDE. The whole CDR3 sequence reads CASKTRTSGRDEQFF.

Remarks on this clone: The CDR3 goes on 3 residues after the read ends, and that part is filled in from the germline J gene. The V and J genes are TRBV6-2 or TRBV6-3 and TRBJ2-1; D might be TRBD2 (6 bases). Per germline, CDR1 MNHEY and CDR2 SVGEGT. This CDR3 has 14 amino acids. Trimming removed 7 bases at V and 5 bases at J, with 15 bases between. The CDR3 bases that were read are TGTGCCAGCATCCTAGGCGGGGCCCACAATGAG. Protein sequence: CASILGGAHNE. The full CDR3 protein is CASILGGAHNEQFF.

The sequenced part of the CDR3 DNA is TGTGCCAGTAGTAAGACTAATGAG. Its translation is CASSKTNE. The full CDR3 sequence reads CASSKTNEQFF. V gene TRBV19 combines with J gene TRBJ2-1; D gene ambiguous. Read coverage stops 3 residues before the CDR3 terminus; the germline J gene supplies the remainder. The CDR3 sequence is 11 residues long. The V end lost 4 bases, the J end lost 7 bases, and 5 bases lay between the germline ends. The germline CDR1 and CDR2 sequences are LNHDA and SQIVND (reference sequence).

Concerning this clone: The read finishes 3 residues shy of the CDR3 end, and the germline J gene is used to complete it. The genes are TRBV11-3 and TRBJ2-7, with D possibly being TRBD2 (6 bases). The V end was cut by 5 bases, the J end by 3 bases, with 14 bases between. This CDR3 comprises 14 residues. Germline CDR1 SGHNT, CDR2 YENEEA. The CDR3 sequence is CASSKPGLSYEQYF. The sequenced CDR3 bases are TGTGCCAGCAGCAAACCGGGACTGAGCTACGAG.

Incomplete CDR3 DNA: TGCAGTGCTAGTTGGGGACTATGGCGCAATGAG. As protein: CSASWGLWRNE. The complete CDR3 reads CSASWGLWRNEQFF. The genes are TRBV20-1 and TRBJ2-1; the match to TRBD2 covers 7 bases. The observed sequence ends 3 residues before the CDR3 terminus, with the missing tail filled in from the germline J gene. Looked up from germline, CDR1 is DFQATT and CDR2 is SNEGSKA (reference sequence). After removal of 3 bases from V and 6 bases from J, the junction contained 8 bases not matched to a gene. There are 14 residues in the CDR3.

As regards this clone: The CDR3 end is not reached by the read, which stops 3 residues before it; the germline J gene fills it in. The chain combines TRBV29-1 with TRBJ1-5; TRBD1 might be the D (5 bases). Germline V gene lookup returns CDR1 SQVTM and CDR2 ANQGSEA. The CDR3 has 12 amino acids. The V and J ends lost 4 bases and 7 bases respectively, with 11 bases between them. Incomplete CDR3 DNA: TGCAGCGTTGGCCAGGGAGGGCAGCCC. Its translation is CSVGQGGQP. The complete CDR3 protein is CSVGQGGQPQHF. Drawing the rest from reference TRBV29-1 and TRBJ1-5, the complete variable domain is SAVISQKPSRDICQRGTSLTIQCQVDSQVTMMFWYRQQPGQSLTLIATANQGSEATYESGFVIDKFPISRPNLTFSTLTVSNMSPEDSSIYLCSVGQGGQPQHFGDGTRLSIL.

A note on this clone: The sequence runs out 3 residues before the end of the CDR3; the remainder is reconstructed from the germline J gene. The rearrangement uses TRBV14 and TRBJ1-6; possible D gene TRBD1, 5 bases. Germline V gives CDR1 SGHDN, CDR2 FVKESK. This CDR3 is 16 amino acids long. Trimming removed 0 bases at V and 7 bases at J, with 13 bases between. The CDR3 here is CASSQELTESNSPLHF. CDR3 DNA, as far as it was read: TGTGCCAGCAGCCAAGAACTGACAGAAAGCAATTCACCC.

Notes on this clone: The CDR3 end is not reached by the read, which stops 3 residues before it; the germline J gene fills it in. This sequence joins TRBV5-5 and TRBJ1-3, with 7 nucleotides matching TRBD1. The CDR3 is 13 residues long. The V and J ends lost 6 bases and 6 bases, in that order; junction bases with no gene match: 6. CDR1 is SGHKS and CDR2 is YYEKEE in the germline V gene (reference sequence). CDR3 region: CASKTGQSNTIYF. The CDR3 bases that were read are TGTGCCAGCAAAACGGGACAGTCAAACACC.

The sequenced CDR3 bases are TGTGCCACCAGCAGGGACAGGGGTGATACG. As protein: CATSRDRGDT. The full CDR3 protein is CATSRDRGDTQYF. The chain couples TRBV15 to TRBJ2-3; TRBD1 matches 9 bases. Read data end 3 residues before the CDR3 end; the end is taken from the germline J gene. The CDR3 loop spans 13 amino acids. CDR1 and CDR2 from the germline V gene are LNHNV and YYDKDF (reference sequence). Trimming at V came to 3 bases and at J to 6 bases, leaving 1 base not matched to a gene. The complete variable domain, with remaining parts taken from reference TRBV15 and TRBJ2-3, reads DAMVIQNPRYQVTQFGKPVTLSCSQTLNHNVMYWYQQKSSQAPKLLFHYYDKDFNNEADTPDNFQSRRPNTSFCFLDIRSPGLGDTAMYLCATSRDRGDTQYFGPGTRLTVL.

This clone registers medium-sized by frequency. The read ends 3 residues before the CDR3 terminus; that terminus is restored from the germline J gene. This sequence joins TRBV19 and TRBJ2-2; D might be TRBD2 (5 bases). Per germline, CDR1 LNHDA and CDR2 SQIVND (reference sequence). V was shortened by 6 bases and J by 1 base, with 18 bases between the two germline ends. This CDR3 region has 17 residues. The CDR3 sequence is CASSLGARGGNTGELFF. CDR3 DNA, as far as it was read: TGTGCCAGTAGCTTAGGTGCGCGCGGAGGGAACACCGGGGAG.

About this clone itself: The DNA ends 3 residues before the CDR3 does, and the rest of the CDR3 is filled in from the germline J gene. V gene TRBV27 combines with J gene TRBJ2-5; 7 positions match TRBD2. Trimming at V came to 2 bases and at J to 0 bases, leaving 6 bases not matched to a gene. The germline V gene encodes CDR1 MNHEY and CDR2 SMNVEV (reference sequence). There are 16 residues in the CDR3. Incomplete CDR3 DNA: TGTGCCAGCAGTTTAACGTGGCGGGGGTACCAAGAGACC. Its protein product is CASSLTWRGYQET. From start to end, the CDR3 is CASSLTWRGYQETQYF.